What follows is one T cell receptor (beta chain) and its context. Its antigen remains unknown. The sample comes from a study of CD4 T cells in relation to SARS-CoV-2 and coronaviruses. About the study: PBMCs were cultured with antigen for over nine days before TCR beta sequencing.

Data came from immunoSEQ multiplex PCR; TCRdb stores just in-frame clones and leaves some out. This table holds over 15,000 clones, around four fifths found once. The CDR3 length is 13 residues. V lost 5 bases to trimming and J lost 7 bases, with 12 bases between them. Before the COVID-19 pandemic, during about 2010-2018, CD4+ T cells were taken from unexposed donors. Isolation of CD4+ T cells took place after 10 days in culture. Cells permitting, SARS-CoV-2 S/N and four cold-coronavirus spikes were tested on unexposed-donor CD4+ T cells. Study outcomes and limitations: Crossreactive clones expanded significantly less to SARS-CoV-2 than monoreactive clones.

The TCR comes from a human donor in good health. The material sequenced was CD4+ T cells from PBMCs, cultured in vitro. The chain couples TRBV12-3 or TRBV12-4 to TRBJ2-1; no reliable D call. CDR3 protein: CASSIGVQNEQFF. DNA of the CDR3: TGTGCCAGCAGTATAGGAGTTCAGAATGAGCAGTTCTTC.